A selection of T cell receptor beta chains follows, all from one sample in a study of blood T cell repertoires in COVID-19. The protocol was immunoSEQ multiplex PCR, while the TCRdb copy is restricted to in-frame clones and leaves out a portion. The sample contains about 220,000 clones, about three quarters of which appear only once. The specimen was peripheral blood. These receptors were taken from a woman in her 70s with acute or convalescent COVID-19. Both conserved end residues are part of each CDR3. D genes are given only for firm matches. Clone size is shown for a subset of rows, as once, few, many or a class of expanded clone.

>TRBJ1-2|TRBD1|-|TRBV19
CASSTGQGITSQGYTF
TGTGCCAGTAGTACCGGACAGGGTATCACTTCTCAAGGCTACACCTTC
>TRBJ2-5|TRBD2|once|TRBV7-2
CASSSRRGAGGNRETQYF
TGTGCCAGCAGCTCCCGCCGGGGAGCGGGGGGCAACAGGGAGACCCAGTACTTC
>TRBJ1-2|-|-|TRBV5-5
CASSLALLDYGYTF
TGTGCCAGCAGCTTGGCTCTCTTAGATTATGGCTACACCTTC
>TRBJ1-5|-|-|TRBV3-1/TRBV3-2
CASSQDRQGQPQHF
TGTGCCAGCAGCCAAGATCGTCAGGGTCAGCCCCAGCATTTT
>TRBJ1-5|TRBD1|-|TRBV24-1
CATTATGGGHQPQHF
TGTGCCACCACCGCGACAGGGGGGGGCCATCAGCCCCAGCATTTT
>TRBJ2-7|-|many|TRBV10-2
CASNPVNPYEQYF
TGCGCCAGCAACCCAGTAAACCCTTACGAGCAGTACTTC
>TRBJ1-2|-|-|TRBV5-1
CASRSDRIYTF
TGCGCCAGCAGATCAGACAGAATCTACACCTTC
>TRBJ2-1|-|-|TRBV5-8
CASSSGTSYNSYNEQFF
TGTGCCAGCAGCTCTGGGACATCTTATAACTCCTACAATGAGCAGTTCTTC
>TRBJ2-1|TRBD2|few|TRBV6-1
CASSEVAGGGPSYNEQFF
TGTGCCAGCAGTGAAGTAGCGGGGGGAGGGCCCTCCTACAATGAGCAGTTCTTC
>TRBJ2-1|TRBD1|-|TRBV7-9
CASSRLGWDSSKNEQFF
TGTGCCAGCAGCCGCTTAGGGTGGGACAGCAGTAAAAATGAGCAGTTCTTC
>TRBJ2-2|-|-|TRBV24-1
CATSSETLNTGELFF
TGTGCCACCAGTTCCGAGACACTCAACACCGGGGAGCTGTTTTTT
>TRBJ2-5|-|-|TRBV7-2
CASSQAPRETQYF
TGTGCCAGCAGCCAAGCCCCTCGGGAGACCCAGTACTTC
>TRBJ2-7|TRBD2|-|TRBV10-2
CASGAAGGTYEQYF
TGCGCCAGCGGTGCAGCGGGGGGCACCTACGAGCAGTACTTC
>TRBJ2-1|TRBD1|-|TRBV18
CASSPLGGHNEQFF
TGTGCCAGCTCACCACTAGGGGGCCACAATGAGCAGTTCTTC
>TRBJ2-1|TRBD2|once|TRBV11-3
CASSLHAWASGGANEQFF
TGTGCCAGCAGCTTACACGCTTGGGCTAGCGGGGGGGCAAATGAGCAGTTCTTC
>TRBJ1-4|-|-|TRBV9
CASSKTGNEKLFF
TGTGCCAGCAGCAAAACAGGGAATGAAAAACTGTTTTTT
>TRBJ2-2|-|-|TRBV6-2/TRBV6-3
CASSYGGTNTGELFF
TGTGCCAGCAGTTATGGGGGCACTAACACCGGGGAGCTGTTTTTT
>TRBJ1-5|TRBD1|-|TRBV5-6
CASSLAGQTGGTRPQHF
TGTGCCAGCAGCTTGGCGGGGCAGACAGGGGGGACGAGGCCCCAGCATTTT
>TRBJ1-2|TRBD1|-|TRBV29-1
CSVRGQGDYGYTF
TGCAGCGTTCGAGGACAGGGCGACTATGGCTACACCTTC
>TRBJ2-2|TRBD1|-|TRBV7-3
CASSLGQGSGELFF
TGTGCCAGCAGCCTGGGACAGGGGAGCGGGGAGCTGTTTTTT
>TRBJ1-5|TRBD1|-|TRBV15
CATSRDLGGDQPQHF
TGTGCCACCAGCAGAGATCTAGGGGGCGATCAGCCCCAGCATTTT
>TRBJ2-1|-|-|TRBV12-3/TRBV12-4
CASSLQLHEQFF
TGTGCCAGCAGTTTACAACTCCACGAGCAGTTCTTC
>TRBJ2-1|-|-|TRBV7-2
CASSFMSGINEQFF
TGTGCCAGCAGCTTTATGTCAGGGATCAATGAGCAGTTCTTC
>TRBJ2-6|TRBD1|-|TRBV28
CASNEGAAGANVLTF
TGTGCCAGCAATGAGGGGGCCGCTGGGGCCAACGTCCTGACTTTC
>TRBJ2-3|-|-|TRBV2
CASRGNRGAGDTQYF
TGTGCCAGCAGGGGGAACCGGGGGGCCGGTGATACGCAGTATTTT
>TRBJ2-3|-|-|TRBV5-1
CASSFRAGSTDTQYF
TGCGCCAGCAGCTTTAGGGCGGGGAGCACAGATACGCAGTATTTT
>TRBJ2-3|-|-|TRBV24-1
CATSVQVTDTQYF
TGTGCCACCAGTGTACAGGTAACAGATACGCAGTATTTT
>TRBJ2-1|TRBD2|-|TRBV6-5
CASRSGVTYNEQFF
TGTGCCAGCAGGAGCGGGGTTACTTACAATGAGCAGTTCTTC
>TRBJ2-1|-|-|TRBV4-3
CASSQDGGLSYNEQFF
TGCGCCAGCAGCCAAGATGGGGGACTCTCCTACAATGAGCAGTTCTTC
>TRBJ2-5|-|once|TRBV5-1
CASSLQGGDMETQYF
TGCGCCAGCAGCTTGCAAGGAGGTGATATGGAGACCCAGTACTTC
>TRBJ2-7|TRBD1|-|TRBV13
CASRLQGAAHYEQYF
TGTGCCAGCAGATTGCAGGGGGCGGCGCATTACGAGCAGTACTTC
>TRBJ2-1|TRBD2|-|TRBV5-1
CASSGGVAATYNEQFF
TGCGCCAGCAGCGGGGGGGTAGCGGCCACTTACAATGAGCAGTTCTTC
>TRBJ2-1|TRBD2|-|TRBV3-1/TRBV3-2
CASSPQGRGGDEQFF
TGTGCCAGCAGCCCCCAAGGGCGGGGGGGAGATGAGCAGTTCTTC
>TRBJ2-3|TRBD2|-|TRBV5-1
CASSSGTSGTDTQYF
TGCGCCAGCAGCTCTGGTACTAGCGGGACAGATACGCAGTATTTT
>TRBJ2-7|TRBD1|-|TRBV9
CASSGGDRGRRYEQYF
TGTGCCAGCAGCGGTGGGGACAGGGGGCGTCGGTACGAGCAGTACTTC
>TRBJ2-5|TRBD2|-|TRBV5-5
CASSGVVLAGAETQYF
TGTGCCAGCAGCGGGGTGGTGCTAGCGGGGGCAGAGACCCAGTACTTC